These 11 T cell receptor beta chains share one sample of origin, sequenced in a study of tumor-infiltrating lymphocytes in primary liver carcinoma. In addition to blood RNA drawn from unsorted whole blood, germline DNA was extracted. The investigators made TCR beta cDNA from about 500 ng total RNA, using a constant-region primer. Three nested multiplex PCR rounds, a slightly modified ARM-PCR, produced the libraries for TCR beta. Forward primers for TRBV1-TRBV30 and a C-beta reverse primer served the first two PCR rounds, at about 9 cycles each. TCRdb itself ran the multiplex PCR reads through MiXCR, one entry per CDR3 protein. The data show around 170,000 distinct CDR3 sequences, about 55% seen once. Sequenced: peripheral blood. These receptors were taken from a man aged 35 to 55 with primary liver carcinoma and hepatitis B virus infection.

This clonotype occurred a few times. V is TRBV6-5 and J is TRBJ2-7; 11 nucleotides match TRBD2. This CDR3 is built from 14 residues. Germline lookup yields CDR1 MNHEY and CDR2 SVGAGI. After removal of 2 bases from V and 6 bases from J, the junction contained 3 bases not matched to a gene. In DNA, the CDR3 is TGTGCCAGCAGTTACCCCGGGACTAGCGGCGAGCAGTACTTC. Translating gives CASSYPGTSGEQYF.

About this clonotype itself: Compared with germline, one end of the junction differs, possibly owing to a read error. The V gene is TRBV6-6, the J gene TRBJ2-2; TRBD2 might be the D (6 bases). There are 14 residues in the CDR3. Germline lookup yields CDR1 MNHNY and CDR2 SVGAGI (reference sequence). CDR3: CASTSGLLTGKLFF. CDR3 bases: TGTGCCAGCACTTCCGGACTACTTACCGGGAAGCTGTTTTTT.

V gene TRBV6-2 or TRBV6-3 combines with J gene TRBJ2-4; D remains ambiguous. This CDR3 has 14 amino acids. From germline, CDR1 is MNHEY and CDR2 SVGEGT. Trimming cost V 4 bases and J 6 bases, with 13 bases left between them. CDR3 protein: CASSFRSVSNIQYF. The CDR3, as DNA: TGTGCCAGCAGTTTCCGGTCCGTCTCAAACATTCAGTACTTC.

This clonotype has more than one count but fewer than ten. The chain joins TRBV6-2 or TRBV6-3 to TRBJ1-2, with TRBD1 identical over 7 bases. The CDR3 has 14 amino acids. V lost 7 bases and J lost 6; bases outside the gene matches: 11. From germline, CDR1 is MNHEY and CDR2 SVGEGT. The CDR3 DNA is TGTGCCAGCAATCCCTCCGGGACAGTCGATGGCTACACCTTC. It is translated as CASNPSGTVDGYTF.

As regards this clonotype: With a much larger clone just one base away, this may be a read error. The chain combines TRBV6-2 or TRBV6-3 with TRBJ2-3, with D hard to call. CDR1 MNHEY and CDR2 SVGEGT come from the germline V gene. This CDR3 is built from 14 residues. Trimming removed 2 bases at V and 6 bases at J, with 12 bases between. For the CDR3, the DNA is TGTGCCAGCAGTTACCCCGGGTCACCTGATACGCAGTATTTT. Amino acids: CASSYPGSPDTQYF.

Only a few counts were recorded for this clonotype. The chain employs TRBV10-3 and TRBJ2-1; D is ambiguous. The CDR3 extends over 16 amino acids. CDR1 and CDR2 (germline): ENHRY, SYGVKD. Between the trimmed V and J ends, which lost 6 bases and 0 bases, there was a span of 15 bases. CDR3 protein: CAISDRLVSSYNEQFF. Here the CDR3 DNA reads TGTGCCATCAGCGATCGACTCGTCAGCTCCTACAATGAGCAGTTCTTC.

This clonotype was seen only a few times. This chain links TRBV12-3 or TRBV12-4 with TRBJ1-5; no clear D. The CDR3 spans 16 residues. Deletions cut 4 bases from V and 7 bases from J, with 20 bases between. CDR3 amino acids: CASSSRLGEGGQPQHF. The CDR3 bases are TGTGCCAGCAGTTCCCGTTTGGGTGAGGGAGGACAGCCCCAGCATTTT.

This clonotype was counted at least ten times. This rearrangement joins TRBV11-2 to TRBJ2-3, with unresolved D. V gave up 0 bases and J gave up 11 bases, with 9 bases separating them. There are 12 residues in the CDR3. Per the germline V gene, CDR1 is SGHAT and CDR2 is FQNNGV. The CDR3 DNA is TGTGCCAGCAGCTTAGATAGAGAGCAGCAGTATTTT. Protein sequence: CASSLDREQQYF.

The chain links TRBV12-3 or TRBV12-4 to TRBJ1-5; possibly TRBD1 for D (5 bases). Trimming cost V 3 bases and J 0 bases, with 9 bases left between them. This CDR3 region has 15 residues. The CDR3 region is CASSLKGNSNQPQHF. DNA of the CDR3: TGTGCCAGCAGTTTGAAGGGGAATAGCAATCAGCCCCAGCATTTT.

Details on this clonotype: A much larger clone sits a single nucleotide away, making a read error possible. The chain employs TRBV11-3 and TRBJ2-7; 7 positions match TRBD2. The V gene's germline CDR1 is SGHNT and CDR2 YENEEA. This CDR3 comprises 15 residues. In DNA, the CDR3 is TGTGCCAGCAGCCAGAGGCCCGGGACTAACTACGAGCAGCACTTC. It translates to CASSQRPGTNYEQHF.

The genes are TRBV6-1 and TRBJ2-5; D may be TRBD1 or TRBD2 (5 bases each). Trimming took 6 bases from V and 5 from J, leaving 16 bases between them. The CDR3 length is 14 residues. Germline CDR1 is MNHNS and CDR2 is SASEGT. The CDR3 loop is CASRARGGDETQYF. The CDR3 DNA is TGTGCCAGCAGAGCCCGGGGTGGGGACGAGACCCAGTACTTC.